Presented here are 30 T cell receptor beta chains from one specimen sequenced in a study of blood T cells in healthy people across ages. Then a second PCR, running roughly 6 to 12 cycles, was carried out with a sample-barcoded 5' primer and a J-beta primer mix. TCRdb used MiXCR to reprocess the 5' RACE reads, holding one entry per CDR3 protein. The profile shows under 2,000,000 distinct CDR3 sequences, 49% of them singletons. Sequencing was done on a sample of blood. These receptors were collected from a woman in her thirties or forties in good health.

The chain uses TRBV7-2 and TRBJ2-4, with a weak D call TRBD1 (5 bases). The CDR3 contains 14 residues. Germline V gives CDR1 SGHTA, CDR2 FQGNSA. Between the trimmed V and J ends, which lost 4 bases and 9 bases, there was a span of 16 bases. The CDR3 sequence is CASSSTGQQGIQYF. CDR3 nucleotides: TGTGCCAGCAGCTCTACGGGTCAGCAGGGCATTCAGTACTTC.

This chain links TRBV29-1 with TRBJ1-1; possibly TRBD1 for D (5 bases). Germline CDR1 is SQVTM and CDR2 is ANQGSEA. CDR3 length: 11 amino acids. The V end was cut by 7 bases, the J end by 10 bases, with 16 bases between. The CDR3 DNA is TGCAGCGGTGGGAGGCAGGGTGTAGCTTTCTTT. It yields the protein CSGGRQGVAFF.

This sequence joins TRBV7-8 and TRBJ2-6; D is tentatively TRBD1 or TRBD2 (6 bases each). Germline V gene sequence: CDR1 SGHVS, CDR2 FQNEAQ. CDR3 length: 18 amino acids. V lost 3 bases, J lost 0 bases, and 15 bases lay in between. CDR3 sequence reads: CASSFLSGEVSGANVLTF. The CDR3 DNA follows: TGTGCCAGCAGCTTCCTATCAGGGGAGGTCTCTGGGGCCAACGTCCTGACTTTC.

The table lists this clonotype with a few counts. CDR3 amino acids: CASSQDTSEQYF. CDR3 coding DNA: TGCGCCAGCAGCCAAGATACGAGCGAGCAGTACTTC. The rearrangement uses TRBV4-3 and TRBJ2-7; D is unresolved. Between the trimmed V and J ends, which lost 0 bases and 6 bases, there was a span of 6 bases. Per the germline V gene, CDR1 is LGHNA and CDR2 is YSLEER. The CDR3 is 12 residues long.

The rearrangement uses TRBV24-1 and TRBJ2-1; D is unresolved. Germline V gene data show CDR1 as KGHDR and CDR2 as SFDVKD. Trimming removed 4 bases at V and 3 bases at J, with 15 bases between. The CDR3 extends over 16 amino acids. The CDR3 region has the DNA TGTGCCACCAGTGACCCAGGCCCCAAGGGCTACAATGAGCAGTTCTTC. Its protein is CATSDPGPKGYNEQFF.

Comment on this clonotype: Germline is not matched at one junction end, which may reflect a read error. V is TRBV20-1 and J is TRBJ2-7; TRBD1 aligns across 7 bases. The CDR3 totals 15 residues. Germline V lookup: CDR1 DFQATT, CDR2 SNEGSKA (reference sequence). The CDR3 sequence: CSAGDRTGFSYEQYF. DNA for the CDR3: TGCAGTGCTGGAGACCGGACAGGATTTTCCTACGAGCAGTACTTC.

The chain combines TRBV6-5 with TRBJ1-1, with D possibly matching TRBD1 (6 bases). V lost 4 bases, J lost 4 bases, and 16 bases lay in between. CDR1 is MNHEY, CDR2 SVGAGI, per germline. The CDR3 runs 15 residues. The CDR3 is CASSFRGGEATEAFF. DNA of the CDR3: TGTGCCAGCAGTTTCCGGGGGGGCGAGGCCACTGAAGCTTTCTTT.

V usage is TRBV7-2 and J usage is TRBJ2-2; D may be TRBD2 (7 bases). Germline V gene lookup returns CDR1 SGHTA and CDR2 FQGNSA. Trimming pared 5 bases from V and 4 bases from J, leaving 20 bases between. The CDR3 is 17 residues long. CDR3 sequence (DNA): TGTGCCAGCAGCCAACAGGGAGGGCTAGCACCCACCGGGGAGCTGTTTTTT. The encoded protein is CASSQQGGLAPTGELFF.

The chain employs TRBV29-1 and TRBJ2-7, with D possibly being TRBD1 or TRBD2 (5 bases each). CDR3 length: 14 amino acids. Germline values: CDR1 SQVTM, CDR2 ANQGSEA. The germline V and J ends were trimmed by 5 bases and 2 bases, with 16 bases remaining between them. The chain's CDR3 is CSVPVGTATYEQYF. The CDR3 nucleotides are TGCAGCGTTCCCGTTGGGACGGCCACCTACGAGCAGTACTTC.

V gene TRBV11-2 combines with J gene TRBJ1-2; 7 nucleotides agree with TRBD1. The CDR3 loop spans 14 amino acids. J was trimmed by 3 bases and V by 6 bases; bases with no gene match: 7. The germline CDR1 and CDR2 sequences are SGHAT and FQNNGV. CDR3 sequence reads: CASRPDRVHYGYTF. For the CDR3, the DNA is TGTGCCAGCAGACCCGACAGGGTTCACTATGGCTACACCTTC.

The chain has TRBV5-5 and TRBJ2-1, with no clear D. The CDR3 runs 16 residues. The V gene lost 0 bases and the J gene lost 0 bases, with 10 bases spanning the gap. Per the germline V gene, CDR1 is SGHKS and CDR2 is YYEKEE (reference sequence). The CDR3 sequence is CASSLAEALSYNEQFF. CDR3 nucleotides: TGTGCCAGCAGCTTGGCCGAGGCCCTCTCCTACAATGAGCAGTTCTTC.

This clonotype was seen only a few times. V and J are TRBV5-1 and TRBJ2-1; 9 bases match TRBD2. The CDR3 extends over 15 amino acids. V trimming: 4 bases; J trimming: 10 bases; junction bases outside the gene matches: 12. CDR1 and CDR2 (germline): SGHRS, YFSETQ. The CDR3 spells CASSRGASGVLEQFF. CDR3 bases: TGCGCCAGCAGCCGCGGGGCTAGCGGGGTCCTAGAGCAGTTCTTC.

This clonotype was found a few times. The V gene is TRBV7-2, the J gene TRBJ2-1, with 11 nucleotides matching TRBD2. Trimming removed 1 base from V and 4 bases from J; junction bases left unmatched: 3. Germline V gene sequence: CDR1 SGHTA, CDR2 FQGNSA. The CDR3 sequence is 16 residues long. Here the CDR3 reads CASSLELAGAYNEQFF. DNA for the CDR3: TGTGCCAGCAGCTTAGAACTAGCGGGGGCTTACAATGAGCAGTTCTTC.

In this sample, this clonotype turned up a few times. The chain couples TRBV18 to TRBJ2-7; 12 bases match TRBD2. There are 16 residues in the CDR3. V lost 1 base and J lost 4; bases outside the gene matches: 5. The V gene's germline CDR1 is KGHSH and CDR2 LQKENI. The CDR3 loop reads CASSPRLAGGTYEQYF. The CDR3, as DNA: TGTGCCAGCTCACCACGTCTAGCGGGGGGGACTTACGAGCAGTACTTC.

The V and J genes are TRBV5-5 and TRBJ2-7; 9 positions match TRBD1. The J call could be wrong; TRBJ2-5 is a better fit for the DNA end. The CDR3 runs to 15 residues. Germline lookup yields CDR1 SGHKS and CDR2 YYEKEE (reference sequence). DNA for the CDR3: TGTGCCAGCAGATCCGGGACAGGGCCGTTTTCGACCCAGTACTTC. This codes for CASRSGTGPFSTQYF.

This clonotype was observed a handful of times. The chain employs TRBV7-2 and TRBJ2-1; TRBD1 agrees at 8 bases. CDR1 and CDR2 from the germline V gene are SGHTA and FQGNSA. The CDR3 sequence is 14 residues long. The trim removed 5 bases at V and 8 bases at J, leaving 8 bases unmatched. For the CDR3, the DNA is TGTGCCAGCAGCGCGCGGACAGGGTTCGATGAGCAGTTCTTC. Amino acids: CASSARTGFDEQFF.

The chain couples TRBV6-4 to TRBJ2-1, with D possibly TRBD2 on 5 matching bases. CDR1 and CDR2 from the germline V gene are MRHNA and SNTAGT. The CDR3 is 13 amino acids. V dropped 3 bases and J dropped 9 bases, with 12 bases sitting between them. CDR3 nucleotide sequence: TGTGCCAGCAGTGAACACAGTCGGGGTGAGCAGTTCTTC. It specifies CASSEHSRGEQFF.

The chain joins TRBV27 to TRBJ1-2, with TRBD1 identical over 10 bases. Germline CDR1 and CDR2: MNHEY and SMNVEV (reference sequence). V shed 3 bases, J shed 10 bases, and the junction held 8 bases outside the gene matches. CDR3 length: 14 amino acids. The CDR3 reads CASSFGRTGGAYTF. For the CDR3, the DNA is TGTGCCAGCAGTTTCGGCCGGACAGGGGGTGCCTACACCTTC.

For this clonotype: At one end the junction does not follow the germline gene, possibly because of a read error. The gene calls are TRBV7-7 and TRBJ1-3; no clear D gene. CDR1 and CDR2 (germline): SSHAT, FNYEAQ (reference sequence). The CDR3 is made up of 13 amino acids. This CDR3 is CASSGGSGNAIYF. CDR3 nucleotides: TGTGCTAGCAGCGGCGGATCTGGAAACGCCATATATTTT.

The V and J genes are TRBV27 and TRBJ2-1; D is undetermined. V was cut by 3 bases and J by 5 bases, with 8 bases left in between. The CDR3 consists of 13 residues. In germline, CDR1 is MNHEY, CDR2 SMNVEV (reference sequence). The CDR3 nucleotides read TGTGCCAGCAGTTTCTATCCTGACAATGAGCAGTTCTTC. It yields the protein CASSFYPDNEQFF.

This chain uses TRBV10-3 with TRBJ2-1; D remains ambiguous. CDR1 ENHRY and CDR2 SYGVKD come from the germline V gene. V was trimmed by 8 bases and J by 7 bases, leaving 9 bases between them. This CDR3 contains 11 residues. Written as DNA, the CDR3 is TGTGCCATCTTTGCCGGAAATGAGCAGTTCTTC. Translation: CAIFAGNEQFF.

The chain carries TRBV5-6 and TRBJ1-2; D uncertain. Between the trimmed V and J ends, which lost 0 bases and 6 bases, there was a span of 12 bases. The CDR3 has 14 amino acids. Germline CDR1 SGHDT, CDR2 YYEEEE. The CDR3 DNA reads as TGTGCCAGCAGCTTGGTACAGATGTTTGATGGCTACACCTTC. It codes for CASSLVQMFDGYTF. Full variable domain (outside the CDR3, taken from reference TRBV5-6 and TRBJ1-2): DAGVTQSPTHLIKTRGQQVTLRCSPKSGHDTVSWYQQALGQGPQFIFQYYEEEERQRGNFPDRFSGHQFPNYSSELNVNALLLGDSALYLCASSLVQMFDGYTFGSGTRLTVV.

In this sample, this clonotype turned up a few times. V and J are TRBV20-1 and TRBJ2-3, with a tentative D call TRBD1 (5 bases). The CDR3 runs to 12 residues. Germline assignment: CDR1 DFQATT and CDR2 SNEGSKA (reference sequence). V lost 3 bases and J lost 6, with 10 bases in between. The CDR3 loop reads CSASGASDTQYF. CDR3 nucleotide sequence: TGCAGTGCTAGTGGGGCTTCCGATACGCAGTATTTT.

The chain carries TRBV7-9 and TRBJ1-2, with no clear D. Between the trimmed V and J ends, which lost 4 bases and 3 bases, there was a span of 12 bases. The germline gives CDR1 SEHNR, CDR2 FQNEAQ (reference sequence). The CDR3 has 14 residues. CDR3 amino acids: CASSSRHVDYGYTF. In DNA form, the CDR3 reads TGTGCCAGCAGCTCTAGACACGTAGACTATGGCTACACCTTC.

V usage is TRBV6-5 and J usage is TRBJ2-7, with TRBD1 matching over 10 bases. The CDR3 length is 15 residues. The V gene's germline CDR1 is MNHEY and CDR2 SVGAGI. Trimming took 4 bases from V and 4 from J; bases not matched to a gene: 7. The CDR3 bases are TGTGCCAGCAGTTTTCCGCGGGACAGGGGTTACGAGCAGTACTTC. Protein sequence: CASSFPRDRGYEQYF.

The gene calls are TRBV28 and TRBJ2-3; 13 bases map to TRBD2. After removal of 4 bases from V and 5 bases from J, the junction contained 9 bases not matched to a gene. There are 17 residues in the CDR3. Germline V CDR1 and CDR2: MDHEN, SYDVKM. The CDR3: CASSSTSGGMYVDTQYF. Written as DNA, the CDR3 is TGTGCCAGCAGTTCGACTAGCGGGGGGATGTACGTAGATACGCAGTATTTT.

This clonotype was seen a handful of times. V is TRBV4-1 and J is TRBJ2-7; TRBD1 agrees at 7 bases. The CDR3 sequence is 16 residues long. The ends lost 0 bases at V and 5 bases at J; junction bases unmatched: 10. Germline values: CDR1 MGHRA, CDR2 YSYEKL. The CDR3 sequence: CASSQEGTAAFHEQYF. CDR3 nucleotides: TGCGCCAGCAGCCAAGAAGGGACAGCCGCGTTCCACGAGCAGTACTTC.

The rearrangement joins TRBV3-1 to TRBJ2-4, with D maybe TRBD2 (6 bases). This CDR3 has 16 amino acids. Trimming cost V 5 bases and J 1 base, with 15 bases left between them. Germline V gene data show CDR1 as LGHDT and CDR2 as YNNKEL (reference sequence). The DNA of the CDR3 is TGTGCCAGCAGCTCGCGGGGTGGAGGGGCCAAAAACATTCAGTACTTC. Its translation: CASSSRGGGAKNIQYF. Full variable domain (outside the CDR3, taken from reference TRBV3-1 and TRBJ2-4): DTAVSQTPKYLVTQMGNDKSIKCEQNLGHDTMYWYKQDSKKFLKIMFSYNNKELIINETVPNRFSPKSPDKAHLNLHINSLELGDSAVYFCASSSRGGGAKNIQYFGAGTRLSVL.

This chain links TRBV20-1 with TRBJ2-3; TRBD2 is a possible D gene (6 bases). In germline, CDR1 is DFQATT, CDR2 SNEGSKA (reference sequence). With 5 bases removed from V and 4 bases from J, the gap between germline ends came to 16 bases. The CDR3 has 14 amino acids. CDR3 in amino acids: CSASGVMWADTQYF. The CDR3 DNA sequence: TGCAGTGCTTCGGGGGTAATGTGGGCAGATACGCAGTATTTT.

This clonotype showed up many times. As DNA, the CDR3 is TGCAGCGTTCTTCAGGGTTCCGGGGCCAACGTCCTGACTTTC. Amino acid sequence: CSVLQGSGANVLTF. The chain joins TRBV29-1 to TRBJ2-6, with D perhaps TRBD1 (5 bases). V was pared by 5 bases and J by 4 bases, with 12 bases between. The CDR3 runs 14 residues. Germline CDR1 reads SQVTM; CDR2 reads ANQGSEA.